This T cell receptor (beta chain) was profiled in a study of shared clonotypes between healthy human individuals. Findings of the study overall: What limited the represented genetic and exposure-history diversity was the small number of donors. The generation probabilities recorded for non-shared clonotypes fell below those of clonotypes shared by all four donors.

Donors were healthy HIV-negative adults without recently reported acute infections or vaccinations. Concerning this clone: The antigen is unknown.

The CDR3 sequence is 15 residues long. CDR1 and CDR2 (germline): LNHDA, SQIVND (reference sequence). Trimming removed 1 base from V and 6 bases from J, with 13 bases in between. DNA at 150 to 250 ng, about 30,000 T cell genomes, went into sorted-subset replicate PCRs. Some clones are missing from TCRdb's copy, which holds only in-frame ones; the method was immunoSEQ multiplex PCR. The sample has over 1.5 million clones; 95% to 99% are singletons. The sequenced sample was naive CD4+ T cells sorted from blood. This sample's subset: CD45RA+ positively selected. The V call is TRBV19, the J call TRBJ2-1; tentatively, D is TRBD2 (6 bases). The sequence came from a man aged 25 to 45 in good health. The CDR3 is CASSIGPGGLNEQFF. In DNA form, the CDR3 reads TGTGCCAGTAGTATAGGTCCTGGGGGACTCAATGAGCAGTTCTTC.